The rows below give T cell receptor beta chains drawn from one sample of a study of T cell responses to AZD1222 COVID-19 vaccine. The table came from immunoSEQ multiplex PCR; TCRdb's copy has only in-frame clones and leaves some out. The sample gives some 200,000 clones, about 92% of which show up once; more than 9% is in the top ten. The starting material was peripheral blood, obtained on day 0 of AZD1222 vaccination. The receptors were gathered from an adult in good health. The CDR3 runs from the conserved cysteine through the conserved F or W. A D gene is named only where the DNA matches it firmly. For some rows the clone size is stated as once, few or many, or as a class when expanded; others skip it.

D gene: NA
V gene: TRBV7-9
J gene: TRBJ2-3
clone size: NA
CDR3 protein: CASSSTRTVSYSTDTQYF
CDR3 DNA: TGTGCCAGCAGCTCAACTCGAACAGTAAGCTATAGCACAGATACGCAGTATTTT

D gene: TRBD1
V gene: TRBV11-2
J gene: TRBJ1-1
clone size: NA
CDR3 protein: CASSLDRVTEAFF
CDR3 DNA: TGTGCCAGCAGCTTGGACAGGGTCACTGAAGCTTTCTTT

D gene: TRBD1
V gene: TRBV7-9
J gene: TRBJ1-2
clone size: NA
CDR3 protein: CASSPTGGYGYTF
CDR3 DNA: TGTGCCAGCAGCCCTACAGGGGGTTATGGCTACACCTTC

D gene: NA
V gene: TRBV19
J gene: TRBJ1-2
clone size: NA
CDR3 protein: CASSIGTPGTGYTF
CDR3 DNA: TGTGCCAGTAGTATTGGGACACCCGGGACTGGCTACACCTTC

D gene: NA
V gene: TRBV19
J gene: TRBJ2-1
clone size: NA
CDR3 protein: CASSIVPNFSYNEQFF
CDR3 DNA: TGTGCCAGTAGTATAGTACCCAATTTCTCCTACAATGAGCAGTTCTTC

D gene: TRBD2
V gene: TRBV3-1/TRBV3-2
J gene: TRBJ2-3
clone size: NA
CDR3 protein: CASSPSGRWTDTQYF
CDR3 DNA: TGTGCCAGCAGTCCCAGCGGGAGGTGGACAGATACGCAGTATTTT

D gene: TRBD1
V gene: TRBV9
J gene: TRBJ1-4
clone size: few
CDR3 protein: CASSGGTGGSEKLFF
CDR3 DNA: TGTGCCAGCAGCGGAGGGACAGGGGGAAGTGAAAAACTGTTTTTT

D gene: NA
V gene: TRBV18
J gene: TRBJ1-1
clone size: NA
CDR3 protein: CASSTSDTAVVAFF
CDR3 DNA: TGTGCCAGCTCAACGAGTGATACAGCCGTAGTAGCTTTCTTT

D gene: NA
V gene: TRBV15
J gene: TRBJ2-5
clone size: NA
CDR3 protein: CATSSSFEEEETQYF
CDR3 DNA: TGTGCCACCAGCAGTTCGTTCGAGGAAGAAGAGACCCAGTACTTC

D gene: TRBD1
V gene: TRBV5-1
J gene: TRBJ1-6
clone size: NA
CDR3 protein: CASSSDRVGSPLHF
CDR3 DNA: TGCGCCAGCAGCTCCGACAGGGTCGGTTCACCCCTCCACTTT

D gene: NA
V gene: TRBV3-1/TRBV3-2
J gene: TRBJ1-1
clone size: NA
CDR3 protein: CASSQDRESEAFF
CDR3 DNA: TGTGCCAGCAGCCAAGACCGGGAGAGTGAAGCTTTCTTT

D gene: NA
V gene: TRBV19
J gene: TRBJ1-5
clone size: NA
CDR3 protein: CASSTGLNSNQPQHF
CDR3 DNA: TGTGCCAGTAGTACGGGACTCAATAGCAATCAGCCCCAGCATTTT

D gene: NA
V gene: TRBV5-4
J gene: TRBJ2-2
clone size: NA
CDR3 protein: CASSLGSDGGELFF
CDR3 DNA: TGTGCCAGCAGCCTAGGGTCCGACGGCGGGGAGCTGTTTTTT

D gene: NA
V gene: TRBV5-1
J gene: TRBJ2-3
clone size: NA
CDR3 protein: CASRGQRTDTQYF
CDR3 DNA: TGCGCCAGCAGGGGTCAACGCACAGATACGCAGTATTTT

D gene: NA
V gene: TRBV2
J gene: TRBJ2-3
clone size: NA
CDR3 protein: CASCAQGEFTDTQYF
CDR3 DNA: TGTGCCAGCTGCGCACAGGGTGAATTCACAGATACGCAGTATTTT

D gene: NA
V gene: TRBV6-6
J gene: TRBJ1-2
clone size: NA
CDR3 protein: CASNLQFPYGYTF
CDR3 DNA: TGTGCCAGCAACTTACAGTTCCCCTATGGCTACACCTTC

D gene: NA
V gene: TRBV5-4
J gene: TRBJ1-1
clone size: once
CDR3 protein: CASSLEGGQMNTEAFF
CDR3 DNA: TGTGCCAGCAGCTTGGAGGGGGGCCAAATGAACACTGAAGCTTTCTTT

D gene: TRBD1
V gene: TRBV9
J gene: TRBJ1-1
clone size: NA
CDR3 protein: CASSEPGQTEAFF
CDR3 DNA: TGTGCCAGCAGCGAACCGGGACAGACTGAAGCTTTCTTT

D gene: TRBD1
V gene: TRBV30
J gene: TRBJ1-5
clone size: NA
CDR3 protein: CAWSHRGGNQPQHF
CDR3 DNA: TGTGCCTGGAGCCACAGGGGGGGCAATCAGCCCCAGCATTTT

D gene: NA
V gene: TRBV18
J gene: TRBJ1-6
clone size: NA
CDR3 protein: CASSPTEFNSPLHF
CDR3 DNA: TGTGCCAGCTCACCTACAGAGTTTAATTCACCCCTCCACTTT

D gene: NA
V gene: TRBV6-5
J gene: TRBJ1-1
clone size: once
CDR3 protein: CASWRGSNTEAFF
CDR3 DNA: TGTGCCAGCTGGAGGGGAAGTAACACTGAAGCTTTCTTT

D gene: NA
V gene: TRBV7-9
J gene: TRBJ1-4
clone size: NA
CDR3 protein: CASSLNGGRNEKLFF
CDR3 DNA: TGTGCCAGCAGCCTCAACGGGGGACGTAATGAAAAACTGTTTTTT

D gene: NA
V gene: TRBV19
J gene: TRBJ1-5
clone size: NA
CDR3 protein: CASSISGLEDQPQHF
CDR3 DNA: TGTGCCAGTAGTATCTCAGGGTTGGAGGATCAGCCCCAGCATTTT

D gene: NA
V gene: TRBV3-1/TRBV3-2
J gene: TRBJ1-1
clone size: NA
CDR3 protein: CASSTQGSNTEAFF
CDR3 DNA: TGTGCCAGCAGCACACAGGGTTCGAACACTGAAGCTTTCTTT

D gene: NA
V gene: TRBV27
J gene: TRBJ2-7
clone size: NA
CDR3 protein: CASSFAGLAYEQYF
CDR3 DNA: TGTGCCAGCAGTTTTGCCGGCCTGGCCTACGAGCAGTACTTC

D gene: NA
V gene: TRBV29-1
J gene: TRBJ1-1
clone size: NA
CDR3 protein: CSVLQMKGAEAFF
CDR3 DNA: TGCAGCGTCTTACAAATGAAAGGCGCTGAAGCTTTCTTT

D gene: TRBD1
V gene: TRBV6-2/TRBV6-3
J gene: TRBJ2-3
clone size: NA
CDR3 protein: CASSYLFCPVRDRDRTDTQYF
CDR3 DNA: TGTGCCAGCAGTTACTTGTTTTGCCCAGTCCGGGACAGGGATAGGACAGATACGCAGTATTTT

D gene: NA
V gene: TRBV2
J gene: TRBJ2-5
clone size: NA
CDR3 protein: CASSGQDQETQYF
CDR3 DNA: TGTGCCAGCAGTGGGCAGGACCAAGAGACCCAGTACTTC

D gene: NA
V gene: TRBV19
J gene: TRBJ2-7
clone size: NA
CDR3 protein: CASSTGRTYTRYEQYF
CDR3 DNA: TGTGCCAGTAGTACGGGTCGAACTTACACCAGATACGAGCAGTACTTC

D gene: TRBD1
V gene: TRBV7-9
J gene: TRBJ1-5
clone size: NA
CDR3 protein: CASSLGTGGSNQPQHF
CDR3 DNA: TGTGCCAGCAGCTTAGGGACAGGGGGCAGCAATCAGCCCCAGCATTTT

D gene: TRBD1
V gene: TRBV5-1
J gene: TRBJ2-2
clone size: NA
CDR3 protein: CASRKGAAGELFF
CDR3 DNA: TGCGCCAGCAGGAAGGGGGCCGCCGGGGAGCTGTTTTTT

D gene: NA
V gene: TRBV5-4
J gene: TRBJ2-4
clone size: NA
CDR3 protein: CASSDSGQSKNIQYF
CDR3 DNA: TGTGCCAGCAGCGACTCGGGGCAGTCTAAAAACATTCAGTACTTC

D gene: TRBD1
V gene: TRBV5-6
J gene: TRBJ1-2
clone size: NA
CDR3 protein: CASSRGQLGYTF
CDR3 DNA: TGTGCCAGCAGCAGGGGACAGTTAGGCTACACCTTC

D gene: NA
V gene: TRBV6-5
J gene: TRBJ1-2
clone size: NA
CDR3 protein: CASSYSPSTATGYTF
CDR3 DNA: TGTGCCAGCAGTTACTCGCCGTCGACAGCTACTGGCTACACCTTC

D gene: NA
V gene: TRBV18
J gene: TRBJ2-7
clone size: NA
CDR3 protein: CASSPRTPGSYEQYF
CDR3 DNA: TGTGCCAGCTCACCACGTACCCCTGGCTCCTACGAGCAGTACTTC